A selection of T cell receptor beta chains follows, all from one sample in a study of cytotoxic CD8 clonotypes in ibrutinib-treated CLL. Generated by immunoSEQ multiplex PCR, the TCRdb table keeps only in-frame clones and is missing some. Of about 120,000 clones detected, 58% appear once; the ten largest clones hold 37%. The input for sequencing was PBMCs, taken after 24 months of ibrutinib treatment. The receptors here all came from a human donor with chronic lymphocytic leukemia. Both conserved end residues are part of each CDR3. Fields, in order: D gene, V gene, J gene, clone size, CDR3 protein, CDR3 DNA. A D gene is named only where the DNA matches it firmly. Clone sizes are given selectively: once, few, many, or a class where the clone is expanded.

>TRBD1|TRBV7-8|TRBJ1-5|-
CASSLGQGASNQPQHF
TGTGCCAGCAGCCTCGGACAGGGGGCCAGCAATCAGCCCCAGCATTTT
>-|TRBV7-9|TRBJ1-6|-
CASSFEWESPLHF
TGTGCCAGCAGCTTCGAGTGGGAATCACCCCTCCACTTT
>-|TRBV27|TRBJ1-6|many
CARDSAGPYNSPLHF
TGTGCCAGGGACAGTGCTGGGCCCTATAATTCACCCCTCCACTTT
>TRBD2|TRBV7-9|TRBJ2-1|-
CASSPVQLADNEQFF
TGTGCCAGCAGCCCGGTCCAACTAGCGGACAATGAGCAGTTCTTC
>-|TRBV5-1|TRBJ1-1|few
CASTESPAGPLNTEAFF
TGCGCCAGCACCGAGTCCCCGGCAGGGCCTTTGAACACTGAAGCTTTCTTT
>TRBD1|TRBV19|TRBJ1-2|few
CASTTGQGSSGYTF
TGTGCCAGTACCACGGGACAGGGATCCTCTGGCTACACCTTC
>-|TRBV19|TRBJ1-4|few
CASSMVGTTNEKLFF
TGTGCCAGTAGTATGGTGGGCACAACTAATGAAAAACTGTTTTTT
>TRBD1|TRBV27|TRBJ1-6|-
CASSLGQGNNSPLHF
TGTGCCAGCAGTTTAGGACAGGGTAATAATTCACCCCTCCACTTT
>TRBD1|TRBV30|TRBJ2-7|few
CAWSATGTGPYEQYF
TGTGCCTGGAGTGCCACCGGGACAGGTCCCTACGAGCAGTACTTC
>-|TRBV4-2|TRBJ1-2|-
CASAGPANYGYTF
TGTGCCAGCGCTGGGCCAGCTAACTATGGCTACACCTTC
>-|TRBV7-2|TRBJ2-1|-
CASSLAGSGEQFF
TGTGCCAGCAGCTTAGCGGGGAGCGGTGAGCAGTTCTTC
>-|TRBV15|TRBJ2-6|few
CATSREAGANVLTF
TGTGCCACCAGCAGAGAGGCTGGGGCCAACGTCCTGACTTTC
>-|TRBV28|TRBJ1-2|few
CASSSTGSVYTF
TGTGCCAGCAGTTCGACGGGAAGCGTCTACACCTTC
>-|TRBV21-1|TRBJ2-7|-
CASSGQGRDEQYF
TGTGCCAGCAGCGGACAGGGGCGCGACGAGCAGTACTTC
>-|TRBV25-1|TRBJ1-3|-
CASTAGAGNTIYF
TGTGCCAGCACGGCAGGGGCTGGAAACACCATATATTTT
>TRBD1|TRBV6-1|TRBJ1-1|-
CASSEGTGGTEAFF
TGTGCCAGCAGTGAGGGGACAGGGGGCACTGAAGCTTTCTTT
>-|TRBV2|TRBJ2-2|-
CASAKANTGELFF
TGTGCCAGTGCCAAGGCGAACACCGGGGAGCTGTTTTTT
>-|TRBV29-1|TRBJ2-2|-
CSARGGTGYTGELFF
TGCAGCGCCCGAGGGGGGACTGGCTACACCGGGGAGCTGTTTTTT
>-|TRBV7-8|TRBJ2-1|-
CASSSGPVNEQFF
TGTGCCAGCAGCTCGGGACCAGTCAATGAGCAGTTCTTC
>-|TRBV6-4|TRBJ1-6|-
CASSDSDNSPLHF
TGTGCCAGCAGTGACTCGGACAATTCACCCCTCCACTTT
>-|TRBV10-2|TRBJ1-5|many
CASSADDSNQPQHF
TGCGCCAGCAGTGCGGACGATAGCAATCAGCCCCAGCATTTT
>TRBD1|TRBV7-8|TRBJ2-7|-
CASSAKGQAYEQYF
TGTGCCAGCAGCGCAAAGGGACAGGCCTACGAGCAGTACTTC
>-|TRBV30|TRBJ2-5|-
CAWRSPMSVEYF
TGTGCCTGGAGAAGTCCCATGAGTGTTGAGTACTTC
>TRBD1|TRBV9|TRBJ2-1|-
CASTPGQVYNEQFF
TGTGCCAGCACTCCCGGACAGGTATACAATGAGCAGTTCTTC
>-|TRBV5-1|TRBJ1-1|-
CASSLVGTENTEAFF
TGCGCCAGCAGCTTGGTCGGGACCGAGAACACTGAAGCTTTCTTT
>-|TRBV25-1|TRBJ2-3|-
CASSDTLSVGTDTQYF
TGTGCCAGCAGTGACACCCTCTCCGTTGGCACAGATACGCAGTATTTT
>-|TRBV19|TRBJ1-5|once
CASSLTGFGQPQHF
TGTGCCAGTAGTTTAACCGGATTTGGTCAGCCCCAGCATTTT
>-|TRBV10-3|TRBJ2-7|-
CAISSGSSYEQYF
TGTGCCATCAGCTCAGGGAGCTCCTACGAGCAGTACTTC
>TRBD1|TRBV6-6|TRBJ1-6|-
CASTTGTGTGNSPLHF
TGTGCCAGCACCACCGGGACTGGGACAGGCAATTCACCCCTCCACTTT
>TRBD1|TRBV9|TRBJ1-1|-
CASNLGQLNTEAFF
TGTGCCAGCAACCTGGGACAGCTGAACACTGAAGCTTTCTTT
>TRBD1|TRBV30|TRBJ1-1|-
CAWRTGTVNTEAFF
TGTGCCTGGAGGACCGGGACAGTGAACACTGAAGCTTTCTTT
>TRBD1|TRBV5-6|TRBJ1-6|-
CASSLGQGGSPLHF
TGTGCCAGCAGCTTGGGACAGGGAGGATCACCCCTCCACTTT
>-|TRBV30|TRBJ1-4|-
CAWSVQGGEKLFF
TGTGCCTGGAGTGTACAAGGTGGTGAAAAACTGTTTTTT
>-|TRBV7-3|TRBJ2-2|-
CASSSYTGSGELFF
TGTGCCAGCAGCTCCTACACAGGGTCCGGGGAGCTGTTTTTT
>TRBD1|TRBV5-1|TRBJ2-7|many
CASSSGQGNYEQYF
TGCGCCAGCAGCTCGGGACAGGGCAACTACGAGCAGTACTTC
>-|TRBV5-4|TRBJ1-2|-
CASSLDGRTTRNNYGYTF
TGTGCCAGCAGCTTGGACGGCAGAACGACCCGAAATAACTATGGCTACACCTTC
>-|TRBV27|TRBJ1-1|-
CASSFRLNTEAFF
TGTGCCAGCAGTTTCAGGTTAAACACTGAAGCTTTCTTT
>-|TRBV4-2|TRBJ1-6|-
CASSQDGQLSSYNSPLHF
TGTGCCAGCAGCCAAGATGGACAGCTAAGCTCCTATAATTCACCCCTCCACTTT
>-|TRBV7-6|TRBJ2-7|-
CASSLDSYLQAPYEQYF
TGTGCCAGCAGCTTAGACTCCTACTTGCAGGCGCCCTACGAGCAGTACTTC
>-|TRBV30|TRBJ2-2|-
CAWIPGQGISGELFF
TGTGCCTGGATTCCGGGGCAGGGGATTTCCGGGGAGCTGTTTTTT